These 7 T cell receptor beta chains came from one sample sequenced in a study of blood T cell repertoires in COVID-19. Generated by immunoSEQ multiplex PCR, the TCRdb table keeps only in-frame clones and is missing some. There are over 130,000 clones in the sample; 84% occur only once, and around 3.7% lies in the top ten. Sequencing input: PBMCs or T cells enriched from blood (not recorded which). These receptors all stem from a woman aged 45 to 65 with acute COVID-19.

CDR3 amino acids: CATSRDHTSGRAKTQYF. The CDR3 DNA follows: TGTGCCACCAGCAGAGATCATACTAGCGGGAGGGCGAAGACCCAGTACTTC. The chain is built from TRBV15 and TRBJ2-5, with 13 bases lining up with TRBD2. This CDR3 has 17 amino acids. V lost 0 bases and J lost 6; bases outside the gene matches: 7. Per the germline V gene, CDR1 is LNHNV and CDR2 is YYDKDF (reference sequence).

The J gene is TRBJ2-4, the V gene TRBV3-1 (or the pseudogene TRBV3-2); 7 bases match TRBD2. Trimming cost V 4 bases and J 7 bases; bases outside gene matches: 10. This CDR3 comprises 15 residues. Per germline, CDR1 LGHDT and CDR2 YNNKEL (reference sequence). CDR3 coding DNA: TGTGCCAGCAGCCCCCTGGCGGGAGCGGGGAACATTCAGTACTTC. It specifies CASSPLAGAGNIQYF.

The gene calls are TRBV15 and TRBJ2-5; 7 nucleotides align to TRBD1. Germline V gives CDR1 LNHNV, CDR2 YYDKDF (reference sequence). This CDR3 has 15 amino acids. After removal of 0 bases from V and 4 bases from J, the junction contained 5 bases not matched to a gene. CDR3 residues: CATSRDFRTGETQYF. As DNA, the CDR3 is TGTGCCACCAGCAGAGATTTTCGGACAGGAGAGACCCAGTACTTC.

The gene calls are TRBV19 and TRBJ1-1; D may be TRBD1 (5 bases). Trimming left V 2 bases short and J 4 bases short, with 17 bases between. There are 16 residues in the CDR3. The germline V gene has CDR1 LNHDA and CDR2 SQIVND (reference sequence). CDR3 bases: TGTGCCAGTAGTATATCCCGGACATATTTGGGCACTGAAGCTTTCTTT. It codes for CASSISRTYLGTEAFF.

This clone has more than one count but fewer than ten. The J gene is TRBJ2-4, the V gene TRBV3-1 (or the pseudogene TRBV3-2), with a weak D call TRBD2 (5 bases). This CDR3 has 14 amino acids. Trimming removed 4 bases from V and 1 base from J, with 8 bases in between. Germline assignment: CDR1 LGHDT and CDR2 YNNKEL (reference sequence). CDR3: CASSPREAKNIQYF. CDR3 nucleotides: TGTGCCAGCAGCCCTAGGGAGGCCAAAAACATTCAGTACTTC.

This rearrangement joins TRBV18 to TRBJ1-4, with 7 bases matching TRBD1. The V segment lost 3 bases and the J segment 4 bases; nucleotides outside the gene matches: 2. The CDR3 contains 14 residues. CDR1 is KGHSH and CDR2 is LQKENI in the germline V gene. The CDR3 nucleotides are TGTGCCAGCTCACCGGGACAGCATAATGAAAAACTGTTTTTT. It encodes CASSPGQHNEKLFF. The full variable domain, rest sourced from reference TRBV18 and TRBJ1-4, is NAGVMQNPRHLVRRRGQEARLRCSPMKGHSHVYWYRQLPEEGLKFMVYLQKENIIDESGMPKERFSAEFPKEGPSILRIQQVVRGDSAAYFCASSPGQHNEKLFFGSGTQLSVL.

The rearrangement joins TRBV19 to TRBJ1-1; 7 bases map to TRBD1. The germline gives CDR1 LNHDA, CDR2 SQIVND (reference sequence). The CDR3 is 14 residues long. Losses at the gene ends were 3 bases for V and 7 bases for J; bases not matched to a gene: 8. The CDR3 loop reads CASSIRQGLVEAFF. CDR3 bases: TGTGCCAGTAGTATTAGACAGGGCTTAGTTGAAGCTTTCTTT. The variable domain in full, completed from reference TRBV19 and TRBJ1-1, reads DGGITQSPKYLFRKEGQNVTLSCEQNLNHDAMYWYRQDPGQGLRLIYYSQIVNDFQKGDIAEGYSVSREKKESFPLTVTSAQKNPTAFYLCASSIRQGLVEAFFGQGTRLTVV.